These 3 T cell receptor beta chains originate from one sample sequenced in a study of blood T cell repertoires in COVID-19. Sequenced by immunoSEQ multiplex PCR; TCRdb stores in-frame clones only, minus some. The data show around 160,000 clones, with roughly nine tenths seen just once and 0.99% held by the top ten. Sequenced: peripheral blood. Source of these receptors: a man younger than 35 with acute or convalescent COVID-19.

This CDR3 reads CASSPDRGRANTIYF. The CDR3 DNA reads TGTGCCAGCAGCCCCGACAGGGGGCGGGCAAACACCATATATTTT. The chain carries TRBV2 and TRBJ1-3; 10 bases agree with TRBD1. Germline values: CDR1 SNHLY, CDR2 FYNNEI. J was trimmed by 6 bases and V by 6 bases; bases with no gene match: 8. This CDR3 contains 15 residues. The variable domain in full, completed from reference TRBV2 and TRBJ1-3, reads EPEVTQTPSHQVTQMGQEVILRCVPISNHLYFYWYRQILGQKVEFLVSFYNNEISEKSEIFDDQFSVERPDGSNFTLKIRSTKLEDSAMYFCASSPDRGRANTIYFGEGSWLTVV.

The V gene is TRBV19, the J gene TRBJ1-2; TRBD1 matches 8 bases. Germline CDR1 reads LNHDA; CDR2 reads SQIVND (reference sequence). The J segment lost 3 bases and the V segment lost 2 bases, leaving 5 bases of the junction unmatched. The CDR3 runs to 15 residues. DNA of the CDR3: TGTGCCAGTAGTATAAACGGACAGGGCCACTATGGCTACACCTTC. It yields the protein CASSINGQGHYGYTF. The entire variable domain, with the rest obtained from reference TRBV19 and TRBJ1-2, is as follows: DGGITQSPKYLFRKEGQNVTLSCEQNLNHDAMYWYRQDPGQGLRLIYYSQIVNDFQKGDIAEGYSVSREKKESFPLTVTSAQKNPTAFYLCASSINGQGHYGYTFGSGTRLTVV.

This chain connects TRBV7-3 to TRBJ2-5, with 10 bases lining up with TRBD1. In germline, CDR1 is SGHTA, CDR2 FQGTGA. The CDR3 runs to 15 residues. The V segment lost 3 bases and the J segment 0 bases; nucleotides outside the gene matches: 1. The CDR3 bases are TGTGCCAGCAGCTTGACAGGGGGCCACCAAGAGACCCAGTACTTC. Its protein is CASSLTGGHQETQYF.